This T cell receptor (beta chain) was identified in a study of blood T cell repertoires in COVID-19. Overall study: The United States, Italy and Spain supplied acute and convalescent COVID-19 samples.

The CDR3 extends over 16 amino acids. Germline assignment: CDR1 SEHNR and CDR2 FQNEAQ (reference sequence). The trim removed 1 base at V and 8 bases at J, leaving 12 bases unmatched. Per the authors' pipeline: Amplification with reference gene primers provided the estimates of nucleated cell counts. Measured with immunoSEQ multiplex PCR; TCRdb has only the in-frame clones, and not every one. For V, J and clone size, that table is used; D and trimming come from the DNA. Seen here are fewer than 300,000 clones, just over 90% observed once, and the top ten hold roughly 2%. Those who participated ranged in age from about 18 to 89 years and resided in 20 to 30 US areas. Donors were grouped by their self-reported clinical history.

V usage is TRBV7-9 and J usage is TRBJ2-5; 8 bases agree with TRBD2. The sample was PBMCs or T cells enriched from blood (not recorded which). The source of this sequence is a woman in her forties with acute COVID-19. The CDR3 sequence is CASSLEISGAPKTQYF. DNA for the CDR3: TGTGCCAGCAGCTTAGAGATTAGCGGGGCGCCGAAAACCCAGTACTTC.